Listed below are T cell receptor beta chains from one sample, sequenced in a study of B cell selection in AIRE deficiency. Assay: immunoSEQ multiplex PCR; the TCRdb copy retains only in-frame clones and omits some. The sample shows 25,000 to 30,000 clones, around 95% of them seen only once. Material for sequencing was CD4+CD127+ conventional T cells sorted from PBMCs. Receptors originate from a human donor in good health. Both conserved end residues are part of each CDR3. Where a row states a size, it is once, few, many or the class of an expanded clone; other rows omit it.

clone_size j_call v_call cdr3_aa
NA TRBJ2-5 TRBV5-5 CASSLWVKETQYF
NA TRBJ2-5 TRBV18 CASSSPAQVQETQYF
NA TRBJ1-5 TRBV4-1 CASSQRIGDQPQHF
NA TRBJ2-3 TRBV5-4 CASSPSAQEPITDTQYF
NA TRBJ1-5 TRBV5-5 CASSAGGGPGPQHF
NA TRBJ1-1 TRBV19 CASRWTGENEAFF
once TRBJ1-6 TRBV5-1 CASSLRGSSNSPLHF
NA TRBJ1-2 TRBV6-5 CASSYDRLFYGYTF
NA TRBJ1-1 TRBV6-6 CASSPILADTEAFF
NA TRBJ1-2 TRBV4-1 CAADSYYTF
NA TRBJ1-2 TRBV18 CASSPRGLGYTF
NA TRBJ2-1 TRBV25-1 CASSELAGEQFF
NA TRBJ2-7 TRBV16 CASSPSKSEQYF
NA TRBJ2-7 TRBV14 CASSQSAGYQYEQYF
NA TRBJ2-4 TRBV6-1 CASRKNIQYF
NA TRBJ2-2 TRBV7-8 CASSLLGLAGGNTGELFF
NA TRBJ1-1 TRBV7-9 CASSSHRANTEAFF
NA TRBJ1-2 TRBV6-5 CASSSRDRVYGYTF
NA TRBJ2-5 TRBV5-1 CASSWQETQYF
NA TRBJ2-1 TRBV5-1 CASSRLVEQFF
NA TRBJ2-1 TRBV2 CASSEIYEQFF
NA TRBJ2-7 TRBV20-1 CSASGVYEQYF
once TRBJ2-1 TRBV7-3 CASSKSLAGGQGEQFF
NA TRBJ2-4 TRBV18 CASSPRQGENIQYF